Detailed here is one T cell receptor beta chain. The antigen remains undetermined. This entry is derived from a study of CD8 T cells in ankylosing spondylitis. Germline V lookup: CDR1 SQVTM, CDR2 ANQGSEA. With 7 bases clipped from V and 2 bases from J, the junction kept 6 bases outside the gene matches. The CDR3 has 14 residues. Notes on the study in general: Reportedly, matched ankylosing spondylitis synovial fluid was significantly enriched for disease-linked clones.

With molecular barcodes, quantitative 5'-RACE was used to make the TCR beta libraries. TCRdb recomputed calls from the 5' RACE reads with MiXCR, one row per CDR3 protein. The sample yields 200,000 or so distinct CDR3 sequences, about 20% seen once. The chain links TRBV29-1 to TRBJ2-1; 9 bases fit TRBD1. The sequenced sample consisted of blood, either unsorted or a sorted T cell fraction (not recorded which). The source is a male donor between 5 and 35 years old with ankylosing spondylitis or in good health (not recorded which). CDR3 sequence (DNA): TGCAGCGCCACCGGGACAGGGACCTACAATGAGCAGTTCTTC. The encoded protein is CSATGTGTYNEQFF.